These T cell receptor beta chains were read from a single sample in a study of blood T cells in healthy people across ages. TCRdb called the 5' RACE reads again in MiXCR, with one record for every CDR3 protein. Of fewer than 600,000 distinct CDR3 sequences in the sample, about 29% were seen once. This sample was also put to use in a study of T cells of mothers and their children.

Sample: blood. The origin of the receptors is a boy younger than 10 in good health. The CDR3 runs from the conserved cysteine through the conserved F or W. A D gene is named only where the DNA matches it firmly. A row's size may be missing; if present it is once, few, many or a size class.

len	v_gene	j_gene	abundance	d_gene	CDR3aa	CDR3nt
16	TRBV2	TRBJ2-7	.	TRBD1	CASSEGPGQISYEQYF	TGTGCCAGCAGTGAGGGGCCGGGACAGATATCCTACGAGCAGTACTTC
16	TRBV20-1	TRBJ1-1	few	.	CSARDGQQGSYTEAFF	TGCAGTGCTAGAGATGGACAGCAGGGATCGTACACTGAAGCCTTCTTT
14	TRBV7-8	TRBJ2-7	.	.	CASSPRGVTYEQYF	TGTGCCAGCAGCCCTAGAGGGGTAACATACGAGCAGTACTTC
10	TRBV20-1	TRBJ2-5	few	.	CSAVKETQYF	TGCAGTGCTGTTAAAGAGACCCAGTACTTC
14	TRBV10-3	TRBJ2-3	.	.	CAISPDPLTDTQYF	TGTGCCATCAGTCCCGACCCCCTCACAGATACGCAGTATTTT
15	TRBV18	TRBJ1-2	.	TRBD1	CASSLGTGADYGYTF	TGTGCCAGCTCACTGGGGACAGGGGCGGACTATGGCTACACCTTC
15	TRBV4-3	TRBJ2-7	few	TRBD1	CASSLGPGGNYEQYF	TGCGCCAGCAGCCTCGGCCCAGGGGGCAACTACGAGCAGTACTTC
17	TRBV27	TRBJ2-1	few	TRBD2	CASSLGGGRSSYNEQFF	TGTGCCAGCAGTTTAGGGGGCGGGAGGAGCTCCTACAATGAGCAGTTCTTC
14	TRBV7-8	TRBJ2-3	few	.	CASSSPGTSYTQYF	TGTGCCAGCAGCTCCCCCGGGACAAGTTATACGCAGTATTTT
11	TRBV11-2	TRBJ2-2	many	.	CASSLYGELFF	TGTGCCAGCAGCTTGTACGGGGAGCTGTTTTTT
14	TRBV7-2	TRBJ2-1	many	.	CASKTGKGTIEQFF	TGTGCCAGCAAAACAGGGAAGGGTACAATTGAGCAGTTCTTC
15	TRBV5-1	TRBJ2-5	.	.	CASSFPGLHQEAQYF	TGCGCCAGCAGCTTCCCGGGACTGCACCAAGAGGCCCAGTACTTC
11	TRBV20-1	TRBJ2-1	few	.	CSTRGGNEQFF	TGCAGTACCAGGGGGGGGAATGAGCAGTTCTTC
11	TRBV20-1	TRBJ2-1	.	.	CSARVYNEQFF	TGCAGTGCTAGAGTATACAATGAGCAGTTCTTC
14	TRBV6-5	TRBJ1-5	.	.	CASSSKGWRQPQHF	TGTGCCAGCAGTTCTAAAGGGTGGCGTCAGCCCCAGCATTTT
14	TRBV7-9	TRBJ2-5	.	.	CASSPITGQETQYF	TGTGCCAGCAGCCCAATCACAGGGCAAGAGACCCAGTACTTC
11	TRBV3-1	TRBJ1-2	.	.	CASSHGQHYTF	TGTGCCAGCAGTCACGGACAGCACTACACCTTC
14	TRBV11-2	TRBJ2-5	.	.	CASSLLSGGETQYF	TGTGCCAGCAGCTTATTATCTGGGGGGGAGACCCAGTACTTC
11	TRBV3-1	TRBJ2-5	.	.	CASSQSREEFF	TGTGCCAGCAGCCAGTCAAGAGAGGAGTTCTTC
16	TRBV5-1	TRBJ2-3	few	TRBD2	CASTPGGGGAGDTQYF	TGCGCCAGCACTCCTGGTGGCGGGGGGGCCGGAGATACGCAGTATTTT
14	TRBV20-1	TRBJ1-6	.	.	CSAGRGGSNSPLHF	TGCAGTGCTGGTAGAGGAGGGAGTAATTCACCCCTCCACTTT
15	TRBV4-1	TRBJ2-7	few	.	CASSQGLPDRYEQYF	TGCGCCAGCAGCCAGGGCCTCCCTGACCGATACGAGCAGTACTTC
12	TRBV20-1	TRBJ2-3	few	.	CSATPTSDTQYF	TGCAGTGCTACCCCCACTTCAGATACGCAGTATTTT
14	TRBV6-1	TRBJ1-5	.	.	CASKLAQLNQPQHF	TGTGCCAGCAAATTGGCGCAGCTCAATCAGCCCCAGCATTTT
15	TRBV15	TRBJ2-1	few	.	CATSRVANSYNEQFF	TGTGCCACCAGCAGAGTAGCGAACTCCTACAATGAGCAGTTCTTC
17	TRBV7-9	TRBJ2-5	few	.	CASSLVGGGHQQETQYF	TGTGCCAGCAGCTTAGTAGGAGGGGGGCACCAACAAGAGACCCAGTACTTC
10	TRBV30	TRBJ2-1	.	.	CAFGWNEQFF	TGTGCCTTTGGTTGGAATGAGCAGTTCTTC
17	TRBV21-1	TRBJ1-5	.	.	CASSKGGGGNINQPQHF	TGTGCCAGCAGCAAAGGAGGGGGGGGAAATATCAATCAGCCCCAGCATTTT
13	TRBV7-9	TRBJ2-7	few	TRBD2	CASSPSGGYEQYF	TGTGCCAGCAGTCCAAGCGGGGGTTACGAGCAGTACTTC
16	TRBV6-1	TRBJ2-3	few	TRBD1	CASRPTGPLRTDTQYF	TGTGCCAGCAGACCGACAGGGCCTCTACGCACAGATACGCAGTATTTT
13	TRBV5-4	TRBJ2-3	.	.	CASSLSTSDTQYF	TGTGCCAGCAGCTTGTCAACCTCCGATACGCAGTATTTT
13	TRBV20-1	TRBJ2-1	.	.	CSGGGFSYNEQFF	TGCAGTGGTGGGGGATTCTCCTACAATGAGCAGTTCTTC